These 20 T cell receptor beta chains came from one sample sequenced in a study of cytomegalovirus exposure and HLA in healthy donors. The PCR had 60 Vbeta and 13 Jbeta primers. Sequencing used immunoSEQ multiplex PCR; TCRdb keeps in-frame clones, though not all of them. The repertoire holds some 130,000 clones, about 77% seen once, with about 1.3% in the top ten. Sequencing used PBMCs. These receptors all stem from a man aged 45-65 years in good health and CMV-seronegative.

CDR3 nucleotides: TGTGCCAGCAGCTCCGCCGCGCGGGGGTCCACCGGGGAGCTGTTTTTT. The encoded protein is CASSSAARGSTGELFF. The J gene is TRBJ2-2, the V gene TRBV4-2, with 7 bases matching TRBD2. The V gene end was trimmed by 5 bases and the J gene end by 4 bases; junction bases not matched to a gene: 10. Germline CDR1 LGHNA, CDR2 YNFKEQ. There are 16 residues in the CDR3.

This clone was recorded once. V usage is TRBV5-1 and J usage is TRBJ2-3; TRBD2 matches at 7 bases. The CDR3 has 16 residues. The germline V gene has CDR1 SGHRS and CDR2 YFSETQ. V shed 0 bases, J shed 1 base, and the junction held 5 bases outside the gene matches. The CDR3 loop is CASSLAQLAGTDTQYF. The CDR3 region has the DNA TGCGCCAGCAGCTTGGCTCAGCTAGCGGGCACAGATACGCAGTATTTT.

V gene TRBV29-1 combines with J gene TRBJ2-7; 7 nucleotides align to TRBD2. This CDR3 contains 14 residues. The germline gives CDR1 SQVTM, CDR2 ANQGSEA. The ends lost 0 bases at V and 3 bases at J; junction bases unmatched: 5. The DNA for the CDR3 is TGCAGCGTTGAAGACCCTGGGGGGGACTACGAGCAGTACTTC. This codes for CSVEDPGGDYEQYF.

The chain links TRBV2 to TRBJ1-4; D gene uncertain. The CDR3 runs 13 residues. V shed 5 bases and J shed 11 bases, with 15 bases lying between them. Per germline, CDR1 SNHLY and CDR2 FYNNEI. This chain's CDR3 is CASSLGVESKLFF. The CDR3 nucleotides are TGTGCCAGCAGTCTCGGGGTGGAGTCCAAACTGTTTTTT.

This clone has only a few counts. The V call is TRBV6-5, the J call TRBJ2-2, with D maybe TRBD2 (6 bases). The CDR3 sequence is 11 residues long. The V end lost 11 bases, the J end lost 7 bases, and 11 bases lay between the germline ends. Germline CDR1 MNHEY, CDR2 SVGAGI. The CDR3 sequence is CAVRRDGELFF. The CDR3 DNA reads TGTGCCGTTCGGCGGGACGGGGAGCTGTTTTTT.

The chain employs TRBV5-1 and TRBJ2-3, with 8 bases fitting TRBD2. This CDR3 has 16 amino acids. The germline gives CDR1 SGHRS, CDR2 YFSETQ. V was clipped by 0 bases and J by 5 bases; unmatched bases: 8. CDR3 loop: CASSLAGAGGGDTQYF. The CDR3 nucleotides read TGCGCCAGCAGCTTGGCGGGTGCGGGAGGCGGAGATACGCAGTATTTT.

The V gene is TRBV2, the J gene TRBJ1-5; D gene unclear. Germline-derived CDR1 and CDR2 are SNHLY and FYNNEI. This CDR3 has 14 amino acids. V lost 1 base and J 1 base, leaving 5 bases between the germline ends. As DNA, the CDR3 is TGTGCCAGCAGTGAAGGCGGAAGCAATCAGCCCCAGCATTTT. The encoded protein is CASSEGGSNQPQHF.

The CDR3 DNA sequence: TGTGCCAGCAGTTTATCGGGTCGAGGAGGAGAGCAGTACTTC. Its translation is CASSLSGRGGEQYF. V and J are TRBV27 and TRBJ2-7; D may be TRBD2 (5 bases). Trimming took off 0 bases at V and 7 bases at J, with 13 bases between the two ends. Germline CDR1 reads MNHEY; CDR2 reads SMNVEV (reference sequence). This CDR3 has 14 residues.

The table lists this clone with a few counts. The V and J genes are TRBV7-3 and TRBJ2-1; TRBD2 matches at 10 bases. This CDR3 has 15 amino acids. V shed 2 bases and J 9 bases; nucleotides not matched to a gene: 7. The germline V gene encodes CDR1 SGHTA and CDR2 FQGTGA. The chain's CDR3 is CASSLDSSGSGEQFF. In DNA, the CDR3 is TGTGCCAGCAGCTTAGATTCTAGCGGGAGTGGTGAGCAGTTCTTC.

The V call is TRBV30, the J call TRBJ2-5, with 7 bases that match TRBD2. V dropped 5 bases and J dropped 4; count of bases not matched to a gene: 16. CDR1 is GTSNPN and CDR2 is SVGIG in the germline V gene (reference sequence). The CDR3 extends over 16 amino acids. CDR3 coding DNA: TGTGCCTGGTCTCCCGGGGGGTACGTTGCTTTAGAGACCCAGTACTTC. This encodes CAWSPGGYVALETQYF.

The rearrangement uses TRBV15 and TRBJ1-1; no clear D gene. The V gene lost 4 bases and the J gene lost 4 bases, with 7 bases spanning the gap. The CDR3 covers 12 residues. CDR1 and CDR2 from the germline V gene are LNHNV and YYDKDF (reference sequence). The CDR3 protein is CATSTPGTEAFF. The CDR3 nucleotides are TGTGCCACCAGCACCCCCGGCACTGAAGCTTTCTTT.

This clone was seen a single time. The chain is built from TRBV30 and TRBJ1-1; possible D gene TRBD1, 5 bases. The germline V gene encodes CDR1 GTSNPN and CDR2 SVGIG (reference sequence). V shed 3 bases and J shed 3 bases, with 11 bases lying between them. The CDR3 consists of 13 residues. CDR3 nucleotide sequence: TGTGCCTGGAGGCAACAGGAGCACACTGAAGCTTTCTTT. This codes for CAWRQQEHTEAFF.

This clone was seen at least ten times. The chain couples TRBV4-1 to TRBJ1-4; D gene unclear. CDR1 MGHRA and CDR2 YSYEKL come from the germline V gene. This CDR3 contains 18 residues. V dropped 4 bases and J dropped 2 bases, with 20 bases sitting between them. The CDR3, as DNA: TGCGCCAGCAGCCCACTCGGGAGGGTTAGGACGACTAATGAAAAACTGTTTTTT. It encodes CASSPLGRVRTTNEKLFF.

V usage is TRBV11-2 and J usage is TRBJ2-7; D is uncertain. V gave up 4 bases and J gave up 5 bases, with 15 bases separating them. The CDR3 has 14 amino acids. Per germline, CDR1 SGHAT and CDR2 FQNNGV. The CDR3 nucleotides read TGTGCCAGCAGCTGGTTTGGAATTCAGGACGAGCAGTACTTC. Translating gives CASSWFGIQDEQYF.

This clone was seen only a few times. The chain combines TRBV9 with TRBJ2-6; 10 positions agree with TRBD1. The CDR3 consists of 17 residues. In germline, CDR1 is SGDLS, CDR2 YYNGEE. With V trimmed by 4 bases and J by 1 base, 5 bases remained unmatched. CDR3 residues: CASSRRQGASGANVLTF. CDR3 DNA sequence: TGTGCCAGCAGCAGACGACAGGGGGCGTCTGGGGCCAACGTCCTGACTTTC.

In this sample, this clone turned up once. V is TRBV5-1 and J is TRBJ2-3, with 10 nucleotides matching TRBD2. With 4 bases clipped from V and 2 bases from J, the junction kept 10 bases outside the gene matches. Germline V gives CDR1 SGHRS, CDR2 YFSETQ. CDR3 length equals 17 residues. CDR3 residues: CASSRRAGGPVTDTQYF. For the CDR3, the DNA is TGCGCCAGCAGCAGGAGAGCGGGAGGGCCGGTCACAGATACGCAGTATTTT.

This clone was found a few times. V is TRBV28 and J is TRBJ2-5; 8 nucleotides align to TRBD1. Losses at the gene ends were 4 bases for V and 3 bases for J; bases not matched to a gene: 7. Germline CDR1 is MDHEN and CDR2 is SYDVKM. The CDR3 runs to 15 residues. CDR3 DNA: TGTGCCAGCAGTTCCATTCGACAGGGGAAAGAGACCCAGTACTTC. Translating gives CASSSIRQGKETQYF.

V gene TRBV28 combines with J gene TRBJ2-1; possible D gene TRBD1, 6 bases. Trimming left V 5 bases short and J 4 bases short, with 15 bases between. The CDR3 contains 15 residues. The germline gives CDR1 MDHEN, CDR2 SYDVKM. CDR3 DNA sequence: TGTGCCAGCAGTCCCAGAGTCGGACAGTACAATGAGCAGTTCTTC. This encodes CASSPRVGQYNEQFF.

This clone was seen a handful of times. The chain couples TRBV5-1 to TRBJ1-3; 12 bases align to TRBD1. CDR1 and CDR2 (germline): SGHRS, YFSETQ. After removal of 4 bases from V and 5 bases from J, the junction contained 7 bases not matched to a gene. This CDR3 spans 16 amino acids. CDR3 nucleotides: TGCGCCAGCAGCAAAATGGGACAGGGGGCAAGAAACACCATATATTTT. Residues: CASSKMGQGARNTIYF.

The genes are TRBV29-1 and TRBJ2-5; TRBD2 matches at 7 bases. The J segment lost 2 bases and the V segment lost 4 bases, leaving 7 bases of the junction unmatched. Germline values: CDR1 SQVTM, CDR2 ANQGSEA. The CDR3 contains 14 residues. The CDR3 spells CSVGGGGFQETQYF. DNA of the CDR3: TGCAGCGTTGGGGGCGGGGGATTTCAAGAGACCCAGTACTTC.